This TCR beta chain was found in a study of CD8 T cells in Susac syndrome. Regarding the study as a whole: The authors found sixteen Susac-specific public clones in total CD8+ repertoires and several in CD8+ TEMRA repertoires.

The ends were cut back, 4 bases at V and 1 base at J, with 15 bases in the middle. The germline gives CDR1 MGHRA, CDR2 YSYEKL. The CDR3 runs to 16 residues. The RNA, about 0.45 to 1 ug, was put through reverse transcription using random hexamers. Multiplex PCR with immunoSEQ amplified the TCR beta CDR3 across 54 Vbeta and 13 Jbeta. TCRdb reprocessed the immunoSEQ multiplex PCR reads with MiXCR, giving one entry per CDR3 protein. The profile shows tens of thousands of distinct CDR3 sequences, 90% to 95% of them singletons. The table lists this clonotype with a count of one. The antigen is undetermined. V gene TRBV4-1 combines with J gene TRBJ2-3, with a weak D call TRBD2 (6 bases). The source material was CD8+ T cells from PBMCs. The clonotype was recovered from a human donor with Susac syndrome. CDR3 nucleotide sequence: TGCGCCAGCAGCCCCTCGGTCCCGGGGGGCACAGATACGCAGTATTTT. Translated, it gives CASSPSVPGGTDTQYF.